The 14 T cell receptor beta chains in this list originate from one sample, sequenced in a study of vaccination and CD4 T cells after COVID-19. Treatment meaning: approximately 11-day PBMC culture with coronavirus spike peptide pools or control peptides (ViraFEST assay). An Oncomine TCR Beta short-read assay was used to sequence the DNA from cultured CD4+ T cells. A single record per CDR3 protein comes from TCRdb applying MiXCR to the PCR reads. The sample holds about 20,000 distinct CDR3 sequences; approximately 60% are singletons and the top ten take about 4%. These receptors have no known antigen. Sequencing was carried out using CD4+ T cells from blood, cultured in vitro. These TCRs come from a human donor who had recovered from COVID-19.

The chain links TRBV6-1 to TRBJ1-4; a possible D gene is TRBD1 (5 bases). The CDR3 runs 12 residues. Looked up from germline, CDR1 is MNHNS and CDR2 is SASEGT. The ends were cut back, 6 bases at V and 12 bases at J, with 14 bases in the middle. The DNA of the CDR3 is TGTGCCAGCAGCCCGAGGGGCGCCCAACTGTTTTTT. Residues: CASSPRGAQLFF.

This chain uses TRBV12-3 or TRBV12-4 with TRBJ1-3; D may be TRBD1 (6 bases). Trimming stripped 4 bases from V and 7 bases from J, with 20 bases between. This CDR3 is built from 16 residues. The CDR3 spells CASSWGALGVWNTIYF. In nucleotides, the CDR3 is TGTGCCAGCAGTTGGGGGGCTTTAGGGGTGTGGAACACCATATATTTT.

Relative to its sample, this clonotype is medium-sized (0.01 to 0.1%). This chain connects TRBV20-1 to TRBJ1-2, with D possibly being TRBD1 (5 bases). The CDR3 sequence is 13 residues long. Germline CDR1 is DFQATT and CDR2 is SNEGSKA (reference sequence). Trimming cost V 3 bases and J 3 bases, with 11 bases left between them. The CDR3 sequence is CSASAQGHYGYTF. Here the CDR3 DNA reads TGCAGTGCTAGTGCCCAGGGTCACTATGGCTACACCTTC.

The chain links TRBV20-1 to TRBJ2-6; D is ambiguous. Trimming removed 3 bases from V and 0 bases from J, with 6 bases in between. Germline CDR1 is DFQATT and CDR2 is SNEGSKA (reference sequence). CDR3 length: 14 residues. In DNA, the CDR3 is TGCAGTGCTAGCGACCCCTCTGGGGCCAACGTCCTGACTTTC. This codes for CSASDPSGANVLTF.

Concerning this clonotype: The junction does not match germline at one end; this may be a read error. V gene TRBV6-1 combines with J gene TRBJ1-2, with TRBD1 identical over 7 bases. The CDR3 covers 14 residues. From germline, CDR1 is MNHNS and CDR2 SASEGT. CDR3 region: CASSSDRVNYDYTF. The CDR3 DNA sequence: TGTGCCAGCAGCTCAGACAGGGTGAACTATGACTACACCTTC.

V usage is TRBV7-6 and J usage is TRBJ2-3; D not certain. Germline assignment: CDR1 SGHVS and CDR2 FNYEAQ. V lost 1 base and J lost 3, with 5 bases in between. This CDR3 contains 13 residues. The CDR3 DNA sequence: TGTGCCAGCAGCTTAGGGTGGACAGATACGCAGTATTTT. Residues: CASSLGWTDTQYF.

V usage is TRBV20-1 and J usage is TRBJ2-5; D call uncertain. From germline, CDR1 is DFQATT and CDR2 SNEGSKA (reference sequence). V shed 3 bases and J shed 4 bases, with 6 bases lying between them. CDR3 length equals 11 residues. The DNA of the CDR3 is TGCAGTGCTAGGGCCCCAGAGACCCAGTACTTC. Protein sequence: CSARAPETQYF.

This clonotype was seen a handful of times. CDR3 loop: CASSPDSYSNQPQHF. For the CDR3, the DNA is TGTGCCAGCAGCCCGGACAGTTATAGCAATCAGCCCCAGCATTTT. V gene TRBV21-1 combines with J gene TRBJ1-5; TRBD1 is taken as the D call from the table, unchecked against the DNA. TRBV21-1 is a recognized pseudogene. The CDR3 is 15 residues long.

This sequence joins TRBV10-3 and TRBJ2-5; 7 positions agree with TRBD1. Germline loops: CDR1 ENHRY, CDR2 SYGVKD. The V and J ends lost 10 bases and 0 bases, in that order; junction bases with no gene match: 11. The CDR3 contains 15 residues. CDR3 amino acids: CASSSGTVYQETQYF. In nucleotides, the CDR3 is TGTGCCAGCAGCTCAGGGACAGTGTACCAAGAGACCCAGTACTTC.

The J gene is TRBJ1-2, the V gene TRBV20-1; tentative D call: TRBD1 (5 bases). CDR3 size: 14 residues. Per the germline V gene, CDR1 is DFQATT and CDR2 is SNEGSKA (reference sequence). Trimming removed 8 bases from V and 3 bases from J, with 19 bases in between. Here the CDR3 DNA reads TGCAGTCCAAGGGCGGGGCTATCGGACTATGGCTACACCTTC. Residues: CSPRAGLSDYGYTF.

This CDR3 is CASNRRNYGYTF. The DNA of the CDR3 is TGTGCCAGTAATCGGCGGAACTATGGCTACACCTTC. The rearrangement joins TRBV19 to TRBJ1-2; no clear D gene. The CDR3 totals 12 residues. Germline V CDR1 and CDR2: LNHDA, SQIVND (reference sequence). With 7 bases removed from V and 2 bases from J, the gap between germline ends came to 8 bases.

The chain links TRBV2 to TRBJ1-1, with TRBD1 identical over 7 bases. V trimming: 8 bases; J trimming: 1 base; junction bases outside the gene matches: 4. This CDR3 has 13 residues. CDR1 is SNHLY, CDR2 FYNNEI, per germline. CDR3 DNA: TGTGCCAGCGGGGGACAGAAGAACACTGAAGCTTTCTTT. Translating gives CASGGQKNTEAFF.

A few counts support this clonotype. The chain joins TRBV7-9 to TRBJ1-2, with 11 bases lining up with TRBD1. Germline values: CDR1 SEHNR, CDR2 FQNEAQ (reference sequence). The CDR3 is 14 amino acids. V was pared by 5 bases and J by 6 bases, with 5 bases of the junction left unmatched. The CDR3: CASSTGQGVHGYTF. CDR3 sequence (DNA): TGTGCCAGCAGCACGGGACAGGGGGTCCATGGCTACACCTTC.

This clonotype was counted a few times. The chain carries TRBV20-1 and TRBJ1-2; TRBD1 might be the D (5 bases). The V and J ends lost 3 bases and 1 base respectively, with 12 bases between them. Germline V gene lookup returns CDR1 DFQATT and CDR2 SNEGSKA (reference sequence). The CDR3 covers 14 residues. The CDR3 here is CSARVLGGNYGYTF. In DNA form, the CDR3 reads TGCAGTGCTAGGGTCTTGGGGGGTAACTATGGCTACACCTTC.